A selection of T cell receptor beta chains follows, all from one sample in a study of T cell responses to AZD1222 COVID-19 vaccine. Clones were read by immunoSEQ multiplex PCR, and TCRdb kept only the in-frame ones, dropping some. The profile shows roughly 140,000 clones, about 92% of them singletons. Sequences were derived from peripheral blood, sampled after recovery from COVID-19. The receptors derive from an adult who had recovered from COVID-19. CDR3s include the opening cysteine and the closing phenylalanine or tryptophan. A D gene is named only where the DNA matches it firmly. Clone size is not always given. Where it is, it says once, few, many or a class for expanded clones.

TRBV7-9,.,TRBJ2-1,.,CASRRGQGGNEQFF,TGTGCCAGCAGGCGAGGGCAGGGTGGCAATGAGCAGTTCTTC
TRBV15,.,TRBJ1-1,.,CATSKKYENTEAFF,TGTGCCACCAGCAAAAAGTACGAAAACACTGAAGCTTTCTTT
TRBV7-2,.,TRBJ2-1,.,CASSPRRGPTYNEQFF,TGTGCCAGCAGCCCGCGTCGGGGGCCCACCTACAATGAGCAGTTCTTC
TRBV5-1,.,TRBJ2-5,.,CASSLSLAVQETQYF,TGCGCCAGCAGCTTGTCCCTAGCAGTCCAAGAGACCCAGTACTTC
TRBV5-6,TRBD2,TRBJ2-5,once,CASSLTSGSKLETQYF,TGTGCCAGCAGCCTGACTAGCGGGAGTAAACTGGAGACCCAGTACTTC
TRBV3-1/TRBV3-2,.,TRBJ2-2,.,CASSYGTGGLATGELFF,TGTGCCAGCAGTTATGGGACAGGGGGACTAGCGACCGGGGAGCTGTTTTTT
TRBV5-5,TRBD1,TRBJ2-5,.,CASSLGQGIQTQYF,TGTGCCAGCAGCCTAGGACAGGGCATCCAGACCCAGTACTTC
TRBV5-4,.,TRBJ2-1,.,CASSFSWDEQFF,TGTGCCAGCAGCTTTTCGTGGGATGAGCAGTTCTTC
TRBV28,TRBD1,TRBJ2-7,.,CASSSGQGSEQYF,TGTGCCAGCAGTTCTGGACAGGGCAGCGAGCAGTACTTC
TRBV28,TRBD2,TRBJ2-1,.,CASSGLAASSYNEQFF,TGTGCCAGCTCCGGACTAGCGGCTAGCTCCTACAATGAGCAGTTCTTC
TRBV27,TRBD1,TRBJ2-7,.,CATGKDRGYEQYF,TGTGCCACCGGTAAGGACAGGGGCTACGAGCAGTACTTC
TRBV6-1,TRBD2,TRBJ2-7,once,CASSEIKTGGTYEQYF,TGTGCCAGCAGTGAAATTAAGACGGGAGGGACCTACGAGCAGTACTTC
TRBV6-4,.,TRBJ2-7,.,CASSDSGVRSYEQYF,TGTGCCAGCAGTGACTCGGGGGTCAGATCCTACGAGCAGTACTTC
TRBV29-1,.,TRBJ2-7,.,CSVRTSGGEQYF,TGCAGCGTCCGGACCAGTGGAGGCGAGCAGTACTTC
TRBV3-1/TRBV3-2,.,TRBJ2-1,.,CASSQTMGYIEQFF,TGTGCCAGCAGCCAAACTATGGGTTACATTGAGCAGTTCTTC
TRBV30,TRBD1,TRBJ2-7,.,CAWRKGLRQGIISRFYEQYF,TGTGCCTGGAGAAAAGGGTTGAGACAGGGAATTATCTCCCGATTCTACGAGCAGTACTTC
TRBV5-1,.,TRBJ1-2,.,CASSFGNFGRDYGYTF,TGCGCCAGCAGCTTTGGAAACTTTGGCAGGGACTATGGCTACACCTTC